What follows are 15 T cell receptor beta chains derived from one specimen sequenced in a study of blood T cell repertoires in COVID-19. Only in-frame clones appear in the TCRdb table, and some are missing; sequencing was by immunoSEQ multiplex PCR. The sample lists about 240,000 clones, 80% to 90% occurring once. Sample: PBMCs or T cells enriched from blood (not recorded which). These receptors were obtained from a middle-aged woman who had been exposed to COVID-19.

The chain carries TRBV14 and TRBJ1-2; the match to TRBD1 covers 9 bases. Germline values: CDR1 SGHDN, CDR2 FVKESK. CDR3 length: 16 amino acids. J lost 3 bases, V lost 4 bases, and 9 bases had no gene match. The CDR3 sequence is CASSPDSDRGDYGYTF. The CDR3 DNA is TGTGCCAGCAGCCCAGATTCGGACAGGGGAGACTATGGCTACACCTTC.

V gene TRBV4-2 combines with J gene TRBJ2-5; 8 nucleotides agree with TRBD1. The V and J ends lost 5 bases and 5 bases, in that order; junction bases with no gene match: 10. CDR1 is LGHNA and CDR2 is YNFKEQ in the germline V gene. The CDR3 has 15 amino acids. The CDR3 protein is CASSFNIQGVETQYF. The CDR3 DNA reads TGTGCCAGCAGCTTCAACATACAGGGGGTGGAGACCCAGTACTTC.

The CDR3 protein is CASSLATSDGELFF. In DNA, the CDR3 is TGCGCCAGCAGCTTGGCTACTAGCGACGGGGAGCTGTTTTTT. This rearrangement joins TRBV5-1 to TRBJ2-2; 7 positions agree with TRBD2. Germline V CDR1 and CDR2: SGHRS, YFSETQ. With 0 bases clipped from V and 7 bases from J, the junction kept 3 bases outside the gene matches. This CDR3 spans 14 amino acids.

This chain links TRBV30 with TRBJ2-2; the match to TRBD2 covers 12 bases. Germline V gene data show CDR1 as GTSNPN and CDR2 as SVGIG (reference sequence). The CDR3 is made up of 16 amino acids. V was clipped by 4 bases and J by 6 bases; unmatched bases: 9. Here the CDR3 reads CAWNRLAGVIAGELFF. DNA for the CDR3: TGTGCCTGGAATCGACTAGCGGGGGTTATAGCCGGGGAGCTGTTTTTT.

The rearrangement links TRBV7-2 to TRBJ2-7; 7 bases agree with TRBD1. Germline V gene data show CDR1 as SGHTA and CDR2 as FQGNSA. CDR3 length: 16 residues. J was trimmed by 4 bases and V by 1 base; bases with no gene match: 10. The CDR3 DNA follows: TGTGCCAGCAGCTTAGTCGTGACAGGGTTTGCATACGAGCAGTACTTC. It is translated as CASSLVVTGFAYEQYF.

Sample share makes this clone medium-sized. In DNA form, the CDR3 reads TGTGCCTGGAGCGTCCGGGATAATAATTCACCCCTCCACTTT. As protein: CAWSVRDNNSPLHF. This rearrangement joins TRBV30 to TRBJ1-6; D ambiguous. Germline values: CDR1 GTSNPN, CDR2 SVGIG (reference sequence). The ends were cut back, 3 bases at V and 5 bases at J, with 11 bases in the middle. This CDR3 spans 14 amino acids.

This chain connects TRBV28 to TRBJ1-2; D not certain. The germline V gene has CDR1 MDHEN and CDR2 SYDVKM. This CDR3 is built from 15 residues. V was cut by 4 bases and J by 7 bases, with 19 bases left in between. CDR3 DNA: TGTGCCAGCAGTTCTCCCCCCGGAGGCTGGGGTGGCTACACCTTC. It specifies CASSSPPGGWGGYTF.

The CDR3 nucleotides are TGTGCCAGCAGTGTACAGGGGGCGAGGGGTGAAAAACTGTTTTTT. It codes for CASSVQGARGEKLFF. The chain combines TRBV25-1 with TRBJ1-4, with 9 positions matching TRBD1. There are 15 residues in the CDR3. V dropped 4 bases and J dropped 7; count of bases not matched to a gene: 7. Germline V gene data show CDR1 as MGHDK and CDR2 as SYGVNS.

V and J are TRBV9 and TRBJ1-6, with 7 bases matching TRBD1. The CDR3 has 14 residues. CDR1 and CDR2 (germline): SGDLS, YYNGEE. With 4 bases clipped from V and 6 bases from J, the junction kept 4 bases outside the gene matches. This chain's CDR3 is CASSPGQPNSPLHF. DNA for the CDR3: TGTGCCAGCAGCCCGGGACAGCCTAATTCACCCCTCCACTTT.

This chain uses TRBV6-5 with TRBJ1-4; D unresolved. CDR1 is MNHEY and CDR2 is SVGAGI in the germline V gene. Trimming removed 8 bases at V and 5 bases at J, with 12 bases between. The CDR3 is made up of 13 amino acids. The CDR3 nucleotides are TGTGCCAGCGGGCGCGGGGAGAATGAAAAACTGTTTTTT. The encoded protein is CASGRGENEKLFF.

V gene TRBV3-1 (or the pseudogene TRBV3-2) combines with J gene TRBJ1-2; D unresolved. This CDR3 comprises 14 residues. Trimming removed 4 bases from V and 1 base from J, with 10 bases in between. Germline loops: CDR1 LGHDT, CDR2 YNNKEL (reference sequence). CDR3: CASSPGSGNYGYTF. Written as DNA, the CDR3 is TGTGCCAGCAGCCCTGGCAGCGGTAACTATGGCTACACCTTC.

This sequence joins TRBV28 and TRBJ1-2, with D maybe TRBD1 (6 bases). The CDR3 is made up of 17 amino acids. Germline assignment: CDR1 MDHEN and CDR2 SYDVKM. V lost 0 bases and J 4 bases, leaving 18 bases between the germline ends. The CDR3 reads CASSLWDSPGGVYGYTF. DNA of the CDR3: TGTGCCAGCAGTTTATGGGACAGTCCGGGCGGTGTCTATGGCTACACCTTC.

The gene calls are TRBV30 and TRBJ1-5, with D uncertain. Trimming stripped 2 bases from V and 0 bases from J, with 8 bases between. CDR1 is GTSNPN and CDR2 is SVGIG in the germline V gene (reference sequence). This CDR3 is 14 amino acids long. CDR3 bases: TGTGCCTGGAGTCCGGACTATAGCAATCAGCCCCAGCATTTT. Amino acid sequence: CAWSPDYSNQPQHF. Complete variable domain (other parts from reference TRBV30 and TRBJ1-5): SQTIHQWPATLVQPVGSPLSLECTVEGTSNPNLYWYRQAAGRGLQLLFYSVGIGQISSEVPQNLSASRPQDRQFILSSKKLLLSDSGFYLCAWSPDYSNQPQHFGDGTRLSIL.

This clone has more than one count but fewer than ten. CDR3 protein: CASSFGTPSYEQYF. CDR3 coding DNA: TGTGCCAGCAGCTTCGGGACACCCTCCTACGAGCAGTACTTC. The chain links TRBV11-2 to TRBJ2-7, with D maybe TRBD1 (6 bases). The CDR3 consists of 14 residues. V was pared by 3 bases and J by 0 bases, with 9 bases between. Germline loops: CDR1 SGHAT, CDR2 FQNNGV.

This chain uses TRBV4-1 with TRBJ2-1; 13 nucleotides match TRBD2. V gave up 8 bases and J gave up 7 bases; unmatched junction bases: 14. This CDR3 has 17 amino acids. CDR1 and CDR2 (germline): MGHRA, YSYEKL. CDR3: CASSGLAGAKNRNEQFF. CDR3 nucleotide sequence: TGCGCCAGCTCTGGACTAGCGGGGGCCAAAAATAGGAATGAGCAGTTCTTC.